Given below is one TCR beta chain in context. Its specificity is unknown. TCRdb re-called the 5' RACE reads and gives one entry per CDR3 protein, without DNA. This repertoire includes about 160,000 distinct CDR3 sequences. This specimen belongs to a study of monozygotic twins with inflammatory bowel disease. Study-wide results and caveats: Those with IBD had lower TCRbeta diversity (inverse Simpson) than their healthy co-twins did.

Germline-derived CDR1 and CDR2 are LGHNA and YSLEER. The CDR3 is 14 residues long. The chain employs TRBV4-3 and TRBJ1-2. The TCR sequence derives from a human donor with ulcerative colitis or Crohn's disease, or a healthy co-twin of an affected twin (not recorded which). Sequenced: blood. CDR3 in amino acids: CASSQDGGGYGYTF.